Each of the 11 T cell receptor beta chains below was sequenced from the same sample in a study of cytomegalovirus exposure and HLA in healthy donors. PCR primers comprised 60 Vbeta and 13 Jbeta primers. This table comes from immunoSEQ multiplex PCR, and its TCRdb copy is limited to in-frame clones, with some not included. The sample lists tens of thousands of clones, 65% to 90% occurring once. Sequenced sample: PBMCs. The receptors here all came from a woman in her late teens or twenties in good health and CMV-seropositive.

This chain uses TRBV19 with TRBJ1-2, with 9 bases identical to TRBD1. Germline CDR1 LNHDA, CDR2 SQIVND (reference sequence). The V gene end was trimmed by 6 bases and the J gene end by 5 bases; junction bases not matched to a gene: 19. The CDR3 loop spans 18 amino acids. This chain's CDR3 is CASSPSGDREDFWYGYTF. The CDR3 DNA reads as TGTGCCAGTAGCCCCTCAGGGGACAGGGAAGATTTTTGGTATGGCTACACCTTC.

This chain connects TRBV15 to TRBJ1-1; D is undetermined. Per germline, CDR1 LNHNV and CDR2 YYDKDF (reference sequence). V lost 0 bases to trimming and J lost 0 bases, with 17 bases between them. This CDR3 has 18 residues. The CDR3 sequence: CATSRDGGARSMNTEAFF. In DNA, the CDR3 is TGTGCCACCAGCAGAGACGGAGGCGCCCGTTCCATGAACACTGAAGCTTTCTTT.

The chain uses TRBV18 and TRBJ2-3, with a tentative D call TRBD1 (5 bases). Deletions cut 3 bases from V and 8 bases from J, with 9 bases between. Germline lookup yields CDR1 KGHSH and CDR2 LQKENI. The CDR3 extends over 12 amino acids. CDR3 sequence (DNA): TGTGCCAGCTCACCGTCTCAGGGTACGCAGTATTTT. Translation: CASSPSQGTQYF.

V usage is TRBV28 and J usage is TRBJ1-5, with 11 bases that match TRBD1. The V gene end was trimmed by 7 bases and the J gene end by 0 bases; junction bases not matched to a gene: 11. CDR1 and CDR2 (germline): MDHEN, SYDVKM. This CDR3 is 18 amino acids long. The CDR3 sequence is CASNHRDRGWASNQPQHF. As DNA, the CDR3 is TGTGCCAGCAACCACCGGGACAGGGGGTGGGCTAGCAATCAGCCCCAGCATTTT. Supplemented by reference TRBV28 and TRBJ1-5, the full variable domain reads DVKVTQSSRYLVKRTGEKVFLECVQDMDHENMFWYRQDPGLGLRLIYFSYDVKMKEKGDIPEGYSVSREKKERFSLILESASTNQTSMYLCASNHRDRGWASNQPQHFGDGTRLSIL.

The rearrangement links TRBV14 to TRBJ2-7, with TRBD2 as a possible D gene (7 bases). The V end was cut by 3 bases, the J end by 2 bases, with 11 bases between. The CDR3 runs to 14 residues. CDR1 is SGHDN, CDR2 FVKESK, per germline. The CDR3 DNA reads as TGTGCCAGCAGCCATCGGGGGGCCACCTACGAGCAGTACTTC. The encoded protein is CASSHRGATYEQYF.

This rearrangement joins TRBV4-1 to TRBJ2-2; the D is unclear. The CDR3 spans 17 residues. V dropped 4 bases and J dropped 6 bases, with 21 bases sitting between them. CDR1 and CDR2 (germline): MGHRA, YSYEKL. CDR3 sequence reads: CASSRLLSGFLAGELFF. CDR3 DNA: TGCGCCAGCAGCCGCCTTCTTTCCGGGTTTCTCGCCGGGGAGCTGTTTTTT.

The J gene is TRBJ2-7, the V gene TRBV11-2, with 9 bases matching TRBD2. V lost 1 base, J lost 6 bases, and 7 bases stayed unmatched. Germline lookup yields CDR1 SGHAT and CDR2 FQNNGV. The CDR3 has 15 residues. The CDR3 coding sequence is TGTGCCAGCAGCTTAGTTCTAGCGGGAAGGGGCGAGCAGTACTTC. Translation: CASSLVLAGRGEQYF.

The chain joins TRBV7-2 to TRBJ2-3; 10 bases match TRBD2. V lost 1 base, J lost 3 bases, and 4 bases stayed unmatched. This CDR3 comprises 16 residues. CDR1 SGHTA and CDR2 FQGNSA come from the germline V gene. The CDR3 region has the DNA TGTGCCAGCAGCTTAGAACTAGCGGGGTCTACAGATACGCAGTATTTT. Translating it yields CASSLELAGSTDTQYF. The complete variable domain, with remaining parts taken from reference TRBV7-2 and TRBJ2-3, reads GAGVSQSPSNKVTEKGKDVELRCDPISGHTALYWYRQSLGQGLEFLIYFQGNSAPDKSGLPSDRFSAERTGGSVSTLTIQRTQQEDSAVYLCASSLELAGSTDTQYFGPGTRLTVL.

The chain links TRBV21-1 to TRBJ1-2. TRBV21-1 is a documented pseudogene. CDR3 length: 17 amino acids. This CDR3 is CASSNGGAASGHYGYTF. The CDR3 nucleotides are TGTGCCAGCAGCAATGGGGGGGCGGCCAGTGGGCACTATGGCTACACCTTC.

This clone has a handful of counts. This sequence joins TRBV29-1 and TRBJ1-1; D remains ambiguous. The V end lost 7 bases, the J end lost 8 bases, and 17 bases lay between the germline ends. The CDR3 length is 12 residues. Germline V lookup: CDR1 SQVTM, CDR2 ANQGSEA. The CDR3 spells CSAVPRELEAFF. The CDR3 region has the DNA TGCAGCGCCGTACCCCGGGAGCTAGAAGCTTTCTTT.

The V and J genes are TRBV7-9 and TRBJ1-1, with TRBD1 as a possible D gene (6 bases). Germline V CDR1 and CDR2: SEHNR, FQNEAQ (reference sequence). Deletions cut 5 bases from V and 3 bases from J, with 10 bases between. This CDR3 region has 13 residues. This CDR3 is CASSRYRDTEAFF. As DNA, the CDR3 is TGTGCCAGCAGCCGCTACAGGGACACTGAAGCTTTCTTT.